The TCR beta chain under discussion was sequenced for a study of blood T cell repertoires in COVID-19. Study-wide background: Collection of acute and convalescent COVID-19 samples took place in the United States, Italy and Spain. T cells, B-cell-depleted T cells, or PBMCs supplied cDNA or gDNA.

The CDR3 totals 13 residues. Per the germline V gene, CDR1 is SGHTA and CDR2 is FQGNSA. Repertoires were generated with immunoSEQ multiplex PCR, while TCRdb's copy carries only in-frame clones and drops some. The sample has tens of thousands of clones; 75% to 80% are singletons. As for this clone: At one of its ends the junction is not consistent with the germline gene, which may arise from a read error.

The chain employs TRBV7-2 and TRBJ1-4, with D possibly matching TRBD1 (5 bases). The clonotype comes from a human donor in a cohort sampled during active COVID-19. The specimen was peripheral blood. In DNA, the CDR3 is TGTGCCAGCAGCTTAATTGGGAGGGGAAAAACTGTTTTT. It translates to CASSLIGRGKTVF.